This TCR beta chain was recorded in a study of blood T cell repertoires in COVID-19. Germline V gene lookup returns CDR1 SGHAT and CDR2 FQNNGV. The CDR3 length is 12 residues. V shed 2 bases and J shed 3 bases, with 4 bases lying between them. Sequencing was performed with immunoSEQ multiplex PCR; in TCRdb, only in-frame clones are kept and a portion is missing. The sample yields around 260,000 clones, approximately 88% seen once. The sequencing sample was made of peripheral blood. This chain links TRBV11-2 with TRBJ2-5; D remains ambiguous. This sequence originates from a woman aged 65 to 85 with COVID-19, enrolled during active disease. The DNA for the CDR3 is TGTGCCAGCAGCTTATCTAAAGAGACCCAGTACTTC. Protein: CASSLSKETQYF.